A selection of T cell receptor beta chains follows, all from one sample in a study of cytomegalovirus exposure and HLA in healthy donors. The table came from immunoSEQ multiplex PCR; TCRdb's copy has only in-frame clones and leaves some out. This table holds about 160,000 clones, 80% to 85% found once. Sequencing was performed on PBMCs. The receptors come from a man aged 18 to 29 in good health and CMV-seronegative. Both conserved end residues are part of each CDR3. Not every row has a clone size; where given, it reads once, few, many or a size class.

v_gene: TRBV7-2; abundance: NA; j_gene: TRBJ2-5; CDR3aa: CASSLGQVSQYF
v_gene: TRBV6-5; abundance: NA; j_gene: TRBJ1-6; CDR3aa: CASSYRANNSPLHF
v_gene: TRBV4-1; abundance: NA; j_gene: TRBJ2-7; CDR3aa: CASSQAGGVGSYEQYF
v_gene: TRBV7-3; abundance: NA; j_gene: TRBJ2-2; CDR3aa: CASSLIKRGKAGELFF
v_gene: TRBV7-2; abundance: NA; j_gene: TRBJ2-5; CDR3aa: CASSLSSQGGQETQYF
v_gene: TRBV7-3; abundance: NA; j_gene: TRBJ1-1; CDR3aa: CASSFDSLNTEAFF
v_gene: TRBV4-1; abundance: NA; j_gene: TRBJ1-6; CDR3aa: CASSVQGPSSGAPLHF
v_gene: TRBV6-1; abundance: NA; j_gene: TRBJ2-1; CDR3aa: CASSELAGGLSSYNEQFF
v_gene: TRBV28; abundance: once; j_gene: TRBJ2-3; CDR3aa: CASKSGTDTQYF
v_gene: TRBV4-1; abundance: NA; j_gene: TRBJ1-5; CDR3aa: CASSQGQGGGQPQHF
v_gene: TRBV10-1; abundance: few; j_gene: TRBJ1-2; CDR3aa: CASRSGYTF
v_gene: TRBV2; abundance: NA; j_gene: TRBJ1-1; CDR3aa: CASRVQGTEAFF
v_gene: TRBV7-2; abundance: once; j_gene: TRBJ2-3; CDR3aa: CASSSGRGNTQYF
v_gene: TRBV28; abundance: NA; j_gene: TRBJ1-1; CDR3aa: CASSLIGVGGEAFF
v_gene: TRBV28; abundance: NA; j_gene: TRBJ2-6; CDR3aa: CASSLSGLAGRGGANVLTF
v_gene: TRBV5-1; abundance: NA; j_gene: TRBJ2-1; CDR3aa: CASSLATSGRAGNEQFF
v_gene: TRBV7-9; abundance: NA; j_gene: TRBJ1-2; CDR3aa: CASSPVPPDTTNYGYTF
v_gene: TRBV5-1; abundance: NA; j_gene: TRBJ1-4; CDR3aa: CASSLSRGTGGEKLFF
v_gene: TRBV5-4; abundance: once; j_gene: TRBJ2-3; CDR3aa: CASSLTGSTDTQYF
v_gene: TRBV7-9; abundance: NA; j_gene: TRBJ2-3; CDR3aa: CSSSLGPGLVSPDTQYF
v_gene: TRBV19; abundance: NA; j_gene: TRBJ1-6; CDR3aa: CASSRDSSYNSPLHF
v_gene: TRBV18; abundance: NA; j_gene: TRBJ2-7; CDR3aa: CASSPRGTGGLNEQYF
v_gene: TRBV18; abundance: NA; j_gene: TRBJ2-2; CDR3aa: CASSPEVPKGGELFF
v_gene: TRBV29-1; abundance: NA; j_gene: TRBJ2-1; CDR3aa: CSVARDRERNEQFF
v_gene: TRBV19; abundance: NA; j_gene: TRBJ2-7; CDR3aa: CASSVGTRTYF
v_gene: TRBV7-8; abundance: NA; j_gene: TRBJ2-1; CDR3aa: CASSSHRGLFYNEQFF
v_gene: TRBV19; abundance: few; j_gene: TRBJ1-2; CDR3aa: CASSIRRAGGYGYTF
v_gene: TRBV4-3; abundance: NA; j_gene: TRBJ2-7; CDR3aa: CASSQDPRTSFSYEQYF
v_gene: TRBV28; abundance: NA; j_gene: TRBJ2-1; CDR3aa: CASSRLAGGGEQFF
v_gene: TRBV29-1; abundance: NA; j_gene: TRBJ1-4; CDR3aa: CSVAKLGRFEKLFF
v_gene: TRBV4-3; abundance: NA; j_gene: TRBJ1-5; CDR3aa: CASSQQQGDQPQHF
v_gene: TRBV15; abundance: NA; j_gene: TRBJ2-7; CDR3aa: CATSRGGGDEQYF
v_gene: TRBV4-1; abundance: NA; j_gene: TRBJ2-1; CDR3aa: CASRPVAGGRNEQFF
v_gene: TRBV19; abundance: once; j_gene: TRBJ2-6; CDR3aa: CASRPTGAGANVLTF
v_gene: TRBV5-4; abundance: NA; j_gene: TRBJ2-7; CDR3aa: CASSLAVGPQYEQYF
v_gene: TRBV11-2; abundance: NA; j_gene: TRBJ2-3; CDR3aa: CATLPGATGDTQYF
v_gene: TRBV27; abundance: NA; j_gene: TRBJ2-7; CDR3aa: CASSSRINRDRPFGYEQYF
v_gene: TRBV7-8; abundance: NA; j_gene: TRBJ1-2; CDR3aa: CASSLRGSRAGYTF
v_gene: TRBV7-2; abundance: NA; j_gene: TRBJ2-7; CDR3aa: CASSWLAGARSYEQYF
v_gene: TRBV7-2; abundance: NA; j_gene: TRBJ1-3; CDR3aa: CASSFRGQAGNTIYF
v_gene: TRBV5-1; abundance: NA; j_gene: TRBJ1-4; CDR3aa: CACHRGRVGEKLFF
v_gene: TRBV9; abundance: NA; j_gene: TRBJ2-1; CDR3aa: CASTTGTSGEQFF